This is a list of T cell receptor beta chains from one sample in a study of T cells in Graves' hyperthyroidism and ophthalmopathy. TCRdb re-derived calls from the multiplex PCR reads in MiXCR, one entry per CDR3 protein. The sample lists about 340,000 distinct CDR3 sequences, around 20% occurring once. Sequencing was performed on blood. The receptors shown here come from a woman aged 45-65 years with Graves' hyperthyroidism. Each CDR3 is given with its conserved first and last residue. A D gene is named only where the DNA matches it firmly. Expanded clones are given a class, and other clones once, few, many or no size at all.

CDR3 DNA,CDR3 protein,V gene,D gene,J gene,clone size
TGTGCCAGTAGTATTTCGACAGGGGGCCATGAAAAACTGTTTTTT,CASSISTGGHEKLFF,TRBV19,TRBD1,TRBJ1-4,.
TGTGCCACCCAATGCGACAGGGGCGTACAAGAGACCCAGTACTTC,CATQCDRGVQETQYF,TRBV24-1,TRBD1,TRBJ2-5,.
TGCGCCAGCAGCCTTGGGACTAGCGGGGGGTACAATGAGCAGTTCTTC,CASSLGTSGGYNEQFF,TRBV4-1,TRBD2,TRBJ2-1,many
TGTGCCAGCAGTCCAGGCCCCCGTGGGACTTTTAATTCACCCCTCCACTTT,CASSPGPRGTFNSPLHF,TRBV7-3,.,TRBJ1-6,few
TGTGCCAGCTCCCAGAGACAGGGAGTTAACTATGGCTACACCTTC,CASSQRQGVNYGYTF,TRBV18,TRBD1,TRBJ1-2,many
TGTGCCAGCAGTTCTACTAGAGGCCGACCATACAATGAGCAGTTCTTC,CASSSTRGRPYNEQFF,TRBV28,.,TRBJ2-1,few
TGTGCCAGCAGCCCAAGGACTAGCGGGAGTGGAAATGAGCAGTTCTTC,CASSPRTSGSGNEQFF,TRBV7-9,TRBD2,TRBJ2-1,.
TGTGCCAGCAGCCCTATCATCCGGAGCTCCTATAATTCACCCCTCCACTTT,CASSPIIRSSYNSPLHF,TRBV7-8,.,TRBJ1-6,few
TGTGCCAGCAGTGAACGCCCTGGGCCCCAAGAGACCCAGTACTTC,CASSERPGPQETQYF,TRBV25-1,.,TRBJ2-5,few
TGCAGTGTCCCTACGGACTTTGCCTACAATGAGCAGTTCTTC,CSVPTDFAYNEQFF,TRBV20-1,.,TRBJ2-1,many
TGCAGCGTTCATACAGGGAATGGGCAGCCCCAGCATTTT,CSVHTGNGQPQHF,TRBV29-1,.,TRBJ1-5,.
TGTGCCAGCAGCTTAGTAGGCGGCGGGGAGCTGTTTTTT,CASSLVGGGELFF,TRBV11-2,.,TRBJ2-2,many
TGTGCCACCAGCAGAGAACTAACGGGCCCACGGACCTACAATGAGCAGTTCTTC,CATSRELTGPRTYNEQFF,TRBV15,.,TRBJ2-1,.
TGTGCCAGCAGCTTGACGTCGGACACTGAAGCTTTCTTT,CASSLTSDTEAFF,TRBV5-1,.,TRBJ1-1,.
TGTGCCAGCAGTTCAGGTCTCCCCGGGGAGCTGTTTTTT,CASSSGLPGELFF,TRBV12-3/TRBV12-4,.,TRBJ2-2,many
TGCGCCAGCAGCCAAGAGGGAGCGGCTTTCTTT,CASSQEGAAFF,TRBV4-1,.,TRBJ1-1,few
TGCGCCAGCAGCCCTGGGACAGGGGTATACGAGCAGTACTTC,CASSPGTGVYEQYF,TRBV5-1,TRBD1,TRBJ2-7,many
TGCGCCAGTACTCGGACTAGCGGGAGTTGGGTGGAAGACACCGGGGAGCTGTTTTTT,CASTRTSGSWVEDTGELFF,TRBV5-1,TRBD2,TRBJ2-2,.
TGTGCCAGCTCACCGACAGGGATTAGCAATCAGCCCCAGCATTTT,CASSPTGISNQPQHF,TRBV18,TRBD1,TRBJ1-5,.
TGCGCCAGCAGCTTGGCGGGACAGGGTTTCGGGGCCAACGTCCTGACTTTC,CASSLAGQGFGANVLTF,TRBV5-1,TRBD1,TRBJ2-6,many
TGTGCCAGCAGCCCGGGACAGGGGGCAACTCGTGAGCAGTACTTC,CASSPGQGATREQYF,TRBV7-2,TRBD1,TRBJ2-7,many
TGTGCCAGCAGCCCTTCCGGGACAGGGGGCCTTATGTCAGCTTTCTTT,CASSPSGTGGLMSAFF,TRBV3-1,TRBD1,TRBJ1-1,.
TGTGCCAGCAGCGTATCCATAGCGGGAGGGTTCGATGAGCAGTTCTTC,CASSVSIAGGFDEQFF,TRBV9,TRBD2,TRBJ2-1,.
TGTGCCAGTAGGACAGACCCTGAAAAACTGTTTTTT,CASRTDPEKLFF,TRBV18,.,TRBJ1-4,few
TGTGCCAGCATTTCTGGTCACTCTGGGGCCAACGTCCTGACTTTC,CASISGHSGANVLTF,TRBV6-5,.,TRBJ2-6,.
TGTGCCAGCAGCTTGACCAATAATCAGCCCCAGCATTTT,CASSLTNNQPQHF,TRBV5-6,.,TRBJ1-5,many
TGTGCCAGCAGCCCGAGTGGACTAGCAGTCGCAGATACGCAGTATTTT,CASSPSGLAVADTQYF,TRBV3-1,TRBD2,TRBJ2-3,many
TGTGCCAGCAGTTTAAGGAGGGGGGGCCTCGGGGAGCTGTTTTTT,CASSLRRGGLGELFF,TRBV12-3/TRBV12-4,.,TRBJ2-2,many
TGTGCCAGCAGTTTCAGTACAGTCTATGGCTACACCTTC,CASSFSTVYGYTF,TRBV12-3/TRBV12-4,.,TRBJ1-2,many
TGTGCCAGCACTCAGGGAGGGGGGGGCACTGAAGCTTTCTTT,CASTQGGGGTEAFF,TRBV13,.,TRBJ1-1,.
TGTGCCATCAGCACCGGGACTAACTCGGGCCACGAGCGGTACTTC,CAISTGTNSGHERYF,TRBV10-3,TRBD2,TRBJ2-7,few
TGCGCCAGCAGACCCGACACAACCGGGACCATATATTTT,CASRPDTTGTIYF,TRBV5-1,.,TRBJ1-3,.
TGTGCCAGCAGTAACCGCCAGGGAAACATTCAGTACTTC,CASSNRQGNIQYF,TRBV6-1,.,TRBJ2-4,.
TGTGCCAGCAGCCAACACCTCCCCGGGGCTAATGAAAAACTGTTTTTT,CASSQHLPGANEKLFF,TRBV3-1,.,TRBJ1-4,many
TGTGCCACCAGTCCCGGGACAACCCGCACAGATACGCAGTATTTT,CATSPGTTRTDTQYF,TRBV15,.,TRBJ2-3,many
TGTGCCAGCAAGGCGGGGGCTTCCTACGAGCAGTACTTC,CASKAGASYEQYF,TRBV12-3/TRBV12-4,.,TRBJ2-7,many
TGCAGTGCTATCAAGTCGGAACAGAATACGCAGTATTTT,CSAIKSEQNTQYF,TRBV20-1,.,TRBJ2-3,.
TGTGCCAGCAGCTTATCTACTAGCGGGACAAACGGGGAGCTGTTTTTT,CASSLSTSGTNGELFF,TRBV7-8,TRBD2,TRBJ2-2,few
TGCGCCAGCAGCCAAGGCGCGAGCGGCCCGAGGGGGCCCCAGTACTTC,CASSQGASGPRGPQYF,TRBV4-1,TRBD1,TRBJ2-5,.
TGTGCCTGGACTTACCACTACACCTTC,CAWTYHYTF,TRBV30,.,TRBJ1-2,many
TGTGCCAGCAGTTTAGAGTTGGTGAAAAACATTCAGTACTTC,CASSLELVKNIQYF,TRBV12-3/TRBV12-4,.,TRBJ2-4,many
TGTGCCAGCAGTTATTCGGCGGGAGCGAGCACCGGGGAGCTGTTTTTT,CASSYSAGASTGELFF,TRBV28,TRBD2,TRBJ2-2,few
TGTGCCAGCAGTGATGGTAGGGGTACGCAGTATTTT,CASSDGRGTQYF,TRBV2,.,TRBJ2-3,.
TGTGCCAGCAGCTCGAAGGGGATAGAGACCCAGTACTTC,CASSSKGIETQYF,TRBV5-6,.,TRBJ2-5,.
TGCGCCAGCAGTGAACTAGCGGGAGGGGTGGAGCAGTACTTC,CASSELAGGVEQYF,TRBV10-2,TRBD2,TRBJ2-7,many
TGTGCCAGTAGTATCGGATACAGGGGTAGCAGGAATCAGCCCCAGCATTTT,CASSIGYRGSRNQPQHF,TRBV19,TRBD1,TRBJ1-5,.
TGTGCCAGCAGTCCCCGGACTTACCAAGAGACCCAGTACTTC,CASSPRTYQETQYF,TRBV7-2,.,TRBJ2-5,many
TGTGCCTGCGAAGGACTAGCGGAAGAGCAGTTCTTC,CACEGLAEEQFF,TRBV30,TRBD2,TRBJ2-1,few
TGTGCCAGCAGCCAAGGGGCACACTCTGGAAACACCATATATTTT,CASSQGAHSGNTIYF,TRBV3-1,.,TRBJ1-3,many
TGCGCCAGCAGCTTGGGAGGGACTAGCGGCGACAATGAGCAGTTCTTC,CASSLGGTSGDNEQFF,TRBV5-1,TRBD2,TRBJ2-1,many
TGTGCCAGCAGCTTGGAGCGGGAGCGGCCAGATACGCAGTATTTT,CASSLERERPDTQYF,TRBV5-4,TRBD2,TRBJ2-3,few
TGTGCCAGCAGCCGGGGACTCCCGGGGACTAGCGCATACAATGAGCAGTTCTTC,CASSRGLPGTSAYNEQFF,TRBV12-3/TRBV12-4,TRBD2,TRBJ2-1,many
TGCAGCGTGGACACGATGAACACTGAAGCTTTCTTT,CSVDTMNTEAFF,TRBV29-1,.,TRBJ1-1,.
TGTGCCAGCAGTGGACAGTCCCATGACCAGTACTTC,CASSGQSHDQYF,TRBV6-1,.,TRBJ2-5,.